This T cell receptor beta chain was sequenced in a study of beta chain features in type 1 diabetes. This clone was seen ten or more times. The authors reverse transcribed all of the isolated RNA, so sequencing captured expressed TCRB transcripts. The table came from immunoSEQ multiplex PCR; TCRdb's copy has only in-frame clones and leaves some out. The sample has over 150,000 clones, about 7.3% seen once. Germline loops: CDR1 SGHNT, CDR2 YYREEE (reference sequence). This CDR3 region has 15 residues. With 4 bases clipped from V and 4 bases from J, the junction kept 7 bases outside the gene matches. Staining for CD45RO/CCR7/CD25/CD127/CD95/CD27 allowed sorting of CD4+ naive, central memory, regulatory and stem cell-like memory cells.

The chain uses TRBV5-4 and TRBJ2-5; 10 nucleotides align to TRBD1. Sequences were obtained from central memory CD4+ T cells from blood. This clonotype was obtained from a man younger than 30 in good health. The CDR3 loop is CASSPGQGWRETQYF. The CDR3 bases are TGTGCCAGCAGCCCGGGACAGGGGTGGAGAGAGACCCAGTACTTC. The variable domain in full, with the rest retrieved from reference TRBV5-4 and TRBJ2-5, is ETGVTQSPTHLIKTRGQQVTLRCSSQSGHNTVSWYQQALGQGPQFIFQYYREEENGRGNFPPRFSGLQFPNYSSELNVNALELDDSALYLCASSPGQGWRETQYFGPGTRLLVL.